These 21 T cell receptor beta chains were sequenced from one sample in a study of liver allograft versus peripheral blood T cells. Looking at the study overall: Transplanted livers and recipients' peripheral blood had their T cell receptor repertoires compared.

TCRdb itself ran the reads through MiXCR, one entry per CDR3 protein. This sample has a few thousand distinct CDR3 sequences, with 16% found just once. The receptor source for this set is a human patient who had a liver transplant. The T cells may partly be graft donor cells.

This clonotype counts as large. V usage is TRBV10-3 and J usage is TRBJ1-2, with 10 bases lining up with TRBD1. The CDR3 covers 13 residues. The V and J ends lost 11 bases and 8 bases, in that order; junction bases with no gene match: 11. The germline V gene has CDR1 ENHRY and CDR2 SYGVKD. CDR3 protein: CAASDRGLRGYTF. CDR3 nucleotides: TGTGCCGCATCAGACAGGGGGCTTAGGGGCTACACCTTC.

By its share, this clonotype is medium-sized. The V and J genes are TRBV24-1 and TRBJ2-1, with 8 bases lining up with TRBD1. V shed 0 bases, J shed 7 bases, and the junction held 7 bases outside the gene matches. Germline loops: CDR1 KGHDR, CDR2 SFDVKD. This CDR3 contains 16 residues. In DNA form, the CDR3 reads TGTGCCACCAGTGATTTGGCGGGACAGGCCTTTAATGAGCAGTTCTTC. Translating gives CATSDLAGQAFNEQFF.

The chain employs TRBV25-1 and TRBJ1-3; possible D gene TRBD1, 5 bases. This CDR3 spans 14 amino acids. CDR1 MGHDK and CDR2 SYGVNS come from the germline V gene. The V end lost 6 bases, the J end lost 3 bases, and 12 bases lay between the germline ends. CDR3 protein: CASSHEGFGNTIYF. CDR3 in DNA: TGTGCCAGCAGCCACGAGGGGTTTGGAAACACCATATATTTT.

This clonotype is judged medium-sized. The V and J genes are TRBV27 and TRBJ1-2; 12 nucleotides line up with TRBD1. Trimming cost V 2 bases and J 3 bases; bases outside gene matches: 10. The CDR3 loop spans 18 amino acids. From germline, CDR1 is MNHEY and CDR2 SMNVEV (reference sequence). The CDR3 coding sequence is TGTGCCAGCAGTTTAAGGGGGACAGGGGGCGCGGGGGACTATGGCTACACCTTC. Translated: CASSLRGTGGAGDYGYTF.

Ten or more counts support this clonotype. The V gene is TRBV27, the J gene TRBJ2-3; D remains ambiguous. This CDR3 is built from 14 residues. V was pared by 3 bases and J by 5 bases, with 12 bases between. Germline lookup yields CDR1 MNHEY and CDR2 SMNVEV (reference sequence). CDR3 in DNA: TGTGCCAGCAGTTTGATGGGTCCCGAAGATACGCAGTATTTT. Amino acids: CASSLMGPEDTQYF.

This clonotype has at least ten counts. This CDR3 reads CSARDQEGGPQETQYF. The CDR3 bases are TGCAGTGCTAGAGATCAGGAGGGAGGGCCCCAAGAGACCCAGTACTTC. The rearrangement uses TRBV20-1 and TRBJ2-5, with 7 bases matching TRBD2. CDR3 size: 16 residues. Germline V lookup: CDR1 DFQATT, CDR2 SNEGSKA (reference sequence). The trim removed 0 bases at V and 1 base at J, leaving 8 bases unmatched.

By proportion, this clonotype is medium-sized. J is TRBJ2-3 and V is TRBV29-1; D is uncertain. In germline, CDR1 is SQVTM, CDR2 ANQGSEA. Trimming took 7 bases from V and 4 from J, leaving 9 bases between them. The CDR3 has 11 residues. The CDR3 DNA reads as TGCAGCGCCATTGATTCAGATACGCAGTATTTT. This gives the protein CSAIDSDTQYF.

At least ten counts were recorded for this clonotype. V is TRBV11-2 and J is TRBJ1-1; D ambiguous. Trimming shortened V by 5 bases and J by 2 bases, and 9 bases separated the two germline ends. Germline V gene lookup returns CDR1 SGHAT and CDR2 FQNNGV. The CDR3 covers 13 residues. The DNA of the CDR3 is TGTGCCAGCAGCCAAACACCTAACACTGAAGCTTTCTTT. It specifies CASSQTPNTEAFF.

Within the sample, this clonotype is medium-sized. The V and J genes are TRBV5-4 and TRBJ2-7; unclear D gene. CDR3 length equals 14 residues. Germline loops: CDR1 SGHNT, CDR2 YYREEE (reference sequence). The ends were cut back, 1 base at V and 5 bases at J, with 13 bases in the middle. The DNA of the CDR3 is TGTGCCAGCAGCTTGACACAAGGCCCTAACGAGCAGTACTTC. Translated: CASSLTQGPNEQYF.

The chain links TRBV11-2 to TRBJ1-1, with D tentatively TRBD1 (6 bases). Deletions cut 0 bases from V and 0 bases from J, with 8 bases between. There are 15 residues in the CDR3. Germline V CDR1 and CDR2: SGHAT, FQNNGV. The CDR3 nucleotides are TGTGCCAGCAGCTTAGAGGGGGGCTTGAACACTGAAGCTTTCTTT. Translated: CASSLEGGLNTEAFF.

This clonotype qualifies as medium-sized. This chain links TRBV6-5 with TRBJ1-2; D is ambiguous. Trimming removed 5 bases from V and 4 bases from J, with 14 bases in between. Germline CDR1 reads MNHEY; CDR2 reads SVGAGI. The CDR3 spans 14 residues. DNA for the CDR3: TGTGCCAGCAGTGAATTCGGCGGACCCTATGGCTACACCTTC. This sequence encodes CASSEFGGPYGYTF.

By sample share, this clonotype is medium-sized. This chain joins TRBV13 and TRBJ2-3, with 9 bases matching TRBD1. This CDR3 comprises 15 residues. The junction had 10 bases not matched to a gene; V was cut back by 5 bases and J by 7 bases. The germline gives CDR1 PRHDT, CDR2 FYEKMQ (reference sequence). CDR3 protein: CASSDPGQGGNTQYF. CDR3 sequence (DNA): TGTGCCAGCAGCGATCCGGGACAGGGAGGAAATACGCAGTATTTT.

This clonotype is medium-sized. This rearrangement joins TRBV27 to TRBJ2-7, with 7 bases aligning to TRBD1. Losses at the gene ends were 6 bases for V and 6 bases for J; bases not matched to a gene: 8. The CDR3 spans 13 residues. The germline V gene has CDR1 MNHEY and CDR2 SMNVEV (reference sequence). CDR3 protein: CASRPQGVFEQYF. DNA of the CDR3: TGTGCCAGCAGACCTCAGGGGGTGTTCGAGCAGTACTTC.

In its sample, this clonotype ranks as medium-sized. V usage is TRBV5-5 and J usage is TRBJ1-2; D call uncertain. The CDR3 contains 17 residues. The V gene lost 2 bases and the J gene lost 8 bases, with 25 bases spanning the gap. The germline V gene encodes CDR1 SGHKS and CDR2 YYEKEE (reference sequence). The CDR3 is CASSLVGRRSTAGGYTF. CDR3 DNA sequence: TGTGCCAGCAGCTTAGTAGGCCGAAGGAGTACTGCCGGGGGCTACACCTTC.

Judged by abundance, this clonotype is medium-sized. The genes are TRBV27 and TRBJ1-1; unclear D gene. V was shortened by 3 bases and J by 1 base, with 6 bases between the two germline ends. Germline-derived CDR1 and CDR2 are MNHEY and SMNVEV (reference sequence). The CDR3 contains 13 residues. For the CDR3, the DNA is TGTGCCAGCAGTTTTAGACAGAACACTGAAGCTTTCTTT. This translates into CASSFRQNTEAFF.

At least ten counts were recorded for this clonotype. The CDR3 coding sequence is TGTGCCAGCAGCGTAGGAGGAGCGGGGGGGACAGATACGCAGTATTTT. This encodes CASSVGGAGGTDTQYF. The chain couples TRBV9 to TRBJ2-3, with 10 bases matching TRBD2. With 0 bases clipped from V and 3 bases from J, the junction kept 4 bases outside the gene matches. There are 16 residues in the CDR3. Germline V gene sequence: CDR1 SGDLS, CDR2 YYNGEE.

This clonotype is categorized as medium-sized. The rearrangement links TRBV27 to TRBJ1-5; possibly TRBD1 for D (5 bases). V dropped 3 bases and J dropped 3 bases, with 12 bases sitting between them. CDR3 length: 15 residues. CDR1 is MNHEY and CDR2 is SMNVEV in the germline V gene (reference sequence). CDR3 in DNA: TGTGCCAGCAGTTTGGGTTGGGGACCCAATCAGCCCCAGCATTTT. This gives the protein CASSLGWGPNQPQHF.

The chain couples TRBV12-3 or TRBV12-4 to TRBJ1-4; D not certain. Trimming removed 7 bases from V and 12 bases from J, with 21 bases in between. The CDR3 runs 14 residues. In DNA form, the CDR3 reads TGTGCCAGCACCCGCAGCGGTAGTCAGTCTGAACTGTTTTTT. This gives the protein CASTRSGSQSELFF.

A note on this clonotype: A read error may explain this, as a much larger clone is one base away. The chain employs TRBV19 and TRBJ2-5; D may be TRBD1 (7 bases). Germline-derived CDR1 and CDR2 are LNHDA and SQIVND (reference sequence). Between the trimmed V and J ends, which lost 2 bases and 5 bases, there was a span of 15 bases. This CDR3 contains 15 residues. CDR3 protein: CASSILGRGEETQYF. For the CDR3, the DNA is TGTGCCAGTAGTATACTTGGCAGGGGGGAGGAGACCCAGTACTTC.

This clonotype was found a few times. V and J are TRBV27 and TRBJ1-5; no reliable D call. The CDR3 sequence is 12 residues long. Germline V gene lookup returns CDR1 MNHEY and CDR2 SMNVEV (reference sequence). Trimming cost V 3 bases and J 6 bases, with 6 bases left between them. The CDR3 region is CASSFSGQPQHF. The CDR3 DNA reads TGTGCCAGCAGTTTTTCGGGTCAGCCCCAGCATTTT.

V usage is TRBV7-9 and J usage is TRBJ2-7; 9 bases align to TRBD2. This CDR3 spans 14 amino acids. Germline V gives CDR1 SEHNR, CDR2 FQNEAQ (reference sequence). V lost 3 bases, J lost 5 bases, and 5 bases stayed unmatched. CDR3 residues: CASSFRGRGHEQYF. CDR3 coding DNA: TGTGCCAGCAGCTTCCGCGGGAGGGGCCACGAGCAGTACTTC.